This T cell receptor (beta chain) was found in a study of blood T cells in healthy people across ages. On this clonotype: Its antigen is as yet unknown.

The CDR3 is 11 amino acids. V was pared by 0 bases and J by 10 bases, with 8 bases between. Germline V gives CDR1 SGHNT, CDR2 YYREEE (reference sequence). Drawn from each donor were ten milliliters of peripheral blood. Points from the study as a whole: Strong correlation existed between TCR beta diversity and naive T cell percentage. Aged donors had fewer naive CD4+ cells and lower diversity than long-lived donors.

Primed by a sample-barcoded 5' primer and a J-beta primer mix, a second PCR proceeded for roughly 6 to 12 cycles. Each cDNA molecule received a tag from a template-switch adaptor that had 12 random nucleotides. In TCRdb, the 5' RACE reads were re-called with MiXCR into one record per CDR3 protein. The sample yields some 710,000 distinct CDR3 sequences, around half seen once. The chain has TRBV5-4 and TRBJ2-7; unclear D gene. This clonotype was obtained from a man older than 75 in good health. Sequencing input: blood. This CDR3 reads CASSLGVAQYF. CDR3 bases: TGTGCCAGCAGCTTGGGGGTGGCCCAGTACTTC.